This section outlines one TCR beta chain sequence together with its context. The antigen is unknown. The sample is drawn from a study of radiation and T cells in renal cell carcinoma. Study context: Nephrectomy followed 15 Gy stereotactic body radiation by 4 weeks. Overall study results and limits: In blood, top tumor clones expanded by 2 weeks, shrinking by 4. Baseline intratumoral clonotype presence is unknown without pretreatment biopsies.

Produced via immunoSEQ multiplex PCR; TCRdb's table is partial and in-frame only. The sample consists of tens of thousands of clones, roughly 85% of them appearing once. Documented time point: blood 2 weeks post-SBRT. Treatment indicated: 15 Gy SBRT to primary tumor, nephrectomy 4 weeks later. CDR1 is MNHNS and CDR2 is SASEGT in the germline V gene. The CDR3 length is 16 residues. Trimming cost V 3 bases and J 4 bases; bases outside gene matches: 9. The source is a woman in her 50s with renal cell carcinoma. V is TRBV6-1 and J is TRBJ1-2; 9 bases agree with TRBD1. The sequences come from blood, collected from a patient whose treatment included radiotherapy and nephrectomy. The CDR3: CASSDLRDRAFYGYTF. The CDR3 region has the DNA TGTGCCAGCAGTGACCTGAGGGACAGGGCCTTCTATGGCTACACCTTC.